The rows below give T cell receptor beta chains drawn from one sample of a study of T cells expressing NK-cell markers. TCRdb reprocessed the 5' RACE reads; each CDR3 protein has one entry and no DNA is given. This sample's clone table lists 200,000 to 300,000 distinct CDR3 sequences. Sequencing was carried out using blood T cells: a sorted CD56 or NKG2C T cell subset, CD4+ or CD8+ T cells, or bulk PBMC T cells (not recorded which). Every receptor here comes from a woman between 18 and 69 years old in good health. The CDR3 runs from the conserved cysteine through the conserved F or W.

v_gene	j_gene	CDR3aa
TRBV6-2/TRBV6-3	TRBJ1-1	CASRTGLLEAFF
TRBV6-5	TRBJ1-2	CASSYSRGYGYTF
TRBV10-3	TRBJ2-3	CAISGGGSTDTQYF
TRBV4-3	TRBJ2-7	CASSQDSGESSYEQYF
TRBV4-3	TRBJ1-4	CASSQARDRDGEKLFF
TRBV7-2	TRBJ2-5	CASSPPPLWETQYF
TRBV6-1	TRBJ2-5	CASSDFTTGYQETQYF
TRBV29-1	TRBJ2-7	CSVPKGSTYEQYF
TRBV10-3	TRBJ2-1	CAVGRAGDPRNEQFF
TRBV5-1	TRBJ1-4	CASSFGRGLGEKLFF
TRBV28	TRBJ2-7	CASSAAGPLYEQYF
TRBV12-5	TRBJ2-1	CASGASGGVYNEQFF
TRBV28	TRBJ2-1	CASSRLAARVYEQFF
TRBV7-2	TRBJ2-3	CASGYRTDTQYF
TRBV7-2	TRBJ2-1	CASSPPPGLNEQFF
TRBV5-1	TRBJ2-3	CASTGENGADTQYF
TRBV4-1	TRBJ2-1	CASSQEVAGYPNEQFF
TRBV7-9	TRBJ2-1	CASSLIAGGNYNEQFF
TRBV11-2	TRBJ2-1	CASSPTSARGNEQFF
TRBV24-1	TRBJ2-2	CATSDSVSGELFF
TRBV20-1	TRBJ2-2	CSAPGPLRTGELFF
TRBV5-1	TRBJ2-7	CASSLPSGSYEQYF
TRBV13	TRBJ2-1	CASTSRLPAYNEQFF
TRBV7-3	TRBJ2-1	CASSPGGGLLGEQFF
TRBV18	TRBJ2-1	CASSPSSGTYNEQFF
TRBV20-1	TRBJ2-2	CSARDLMQEFAGELFF
TRBV20-1	TRBJ2-3	CSARPPADTQYF
TRBV20-1	TRBJ2-1	CSASRGRYEQFF